This TCR beta chain was recovered during a study of a mutant IDH1 vaccine in newly diagnosed glioma. Germline loops: CDR1 ENHRY, CDR2 SYGVKD. This CDR3 has 15 residues. Trimming removed 0 bases at V and 4 bases at J, with 10 bases between. The time point was: baseline, week 1 (first vaccination visit). Treatment defined: pre-vaccination baseline after standard-of-care therapy. The assay was immunoSEQ multiplex PCR, and TCRdb's table has in-frame clones only and misses some. The table lists just under 95,000 clones, around four fifths of them singletons. Study conclusions and caveats: Patients mounted vaccine-induced immune responses in almost 95% of cases.

A note on this clone: Antigen specificity is unknown.

The clonotype comes from a woman in her fifties or sixties with glioma. The sequences come from PBMCs, collected from a glioma patient treated with radiotherapy, temozolomide or both. This sequence joins TRBV10-3 and TRBJ1-5; D unresolved. The CDR3 reads CAISESDLLNQPQHF. CDR3 DNA: TGTGCCATCAGTGAGTCGGACCTTCTTAATCAGCCCCAGCATTTT.